The 7 T cell receptor beta chains in this list originate from one sample, sequenced in a study of T cells after yellow fever vaccination. MiXCR, run by TCRdb on the 5' RACE reads, gives a single entry per CDR3 protein. The sample comprises roughly 250,000 distinct CDR3 sequences, over 10% of which are singletons, and 0.4% to 0.55% rests with the top ten. Sequencing was performed on CD4+ T cells sorted from PBMCs, taken 45 days after the yellow fever booster vaccination. These receptors were collected from a man aged 30 to 39 who received the YFV17D yellow fever vaccine.

This clonotype was counted between two and nine times. This chain's CDR3 is CASSSYQGTGYTF. The CDR3 coding sequence is TGTGCCAGCAGTTCCTACCAGGGGACTGGCTACACCTTC. V gene TRBV7-8 combines with J gene TRBJ1-2, with D possibly being TRBD1 (6 bases). The V gene lost 6 bases and the J gene lost 7 bases, with 15 bases spanning the gap. This CDR3 has 13 residues. CDR1 is SGHVS and CDR2 is FQNEAQ in the germline V gene.

This clonotype was observed a few times. This chain joins TRBV5-1 and TRBJ2-7; a possible D gene is TRBD2 (5 bases). Germline CDR1 is SGHRS and CDR2 is YFSETQ. Trimming left V 0 bases short and J 3 bases short, with 13 bases between. The CDR3 extends over 15 amino acids. DNA of the CDR3: TGCGCCAGCAGCTTGGAAGCGGAAGCCCTCTACGAGCAGTACTTC. Translation: CASSLEAEALYEQYF.

This clonotype appeared a few times. The chain joins TRBV6-6 to TRBJ2-7; 7 nucleotides line up with TRBD1. The CDR3 consists of 12 residues. Germline V CDR1 and CDR2: MNHNY, SVGAGI (reference sequence). V was clipped by 10 bases and J by 4 bases; unmatched bases: 7. The CDR3 reads CATRQGKYEQYF. For the CDR3, the DNA is TGTGCCACAAGACAGGGAAAATACGAGCAGTACTTC.

There are a few counts of this clonotype. This chain connects TRBV6-1 to TRBJ1-3; D is perhaps TRBD1 (6 bases). Germline CDR1 MNHNS, CDR2 SASEGT. The CDR3 totals 14 residues. Trimming pared 8 bases from V and 0 bases from J, leaving 11 bases between. The chain's CDR3 is CASRRTASGNTIYF. The CDR3 DNA is TGTGCCAGCCGAAGGACAGCCTCTGGAAACACCATATATTTT.

As to this clonotype: One junction end disagrees with the germline gene, perhaps due to a read error. The V and J genes are TRBV13 and TRBJ2-1; 10 nucleotides match TRBD2. CDR3 size: 15 residues. Germline-derived CDR1 and CDR2 are PRHDT and FYEKMQ (reference sequence). As DNA, the CDR3 is TGTGCCAGCAGACTCGGACTAGCGGTCTACAATGAGCGGTTCTTC. It is translated as CASRLGLAVYNERFF.

The table lists this clonotype with a few counts. The CDR3 coding sequence is TGCAGTGCTACTAGCGGGAGGACGATCAATGAGCAGTTCTTC. Amino acids: CSATSGRTINEQFF. J is TRBJ2-1 and V is TRBV20-1; the match to TRBD2 covers 11 bases. The V gene's germline CDR1 is DFQATT and CDR2 SNEGSKA (reference sequence). The CDR3 runs to 14 residues. The trim removed 4 bases at V and 6 bases at J, leaving 5 bases unmatched.

The CDR3 region has the DNA TGTGCCAGCAGTTACAGGGAGTTCTTC. Translating gives CASSYREFF. The chain is built from TRBV27 and TRBJ2-1; D is possibly TRBD1 (6 bases). The CDR3 is made up of 9 amino acids. V lost 4 bases and J 14 bases, leaving 6 bases between the germline ends. Germline V CDR1 and CDR2: MNHEY, SMNVEV (reference sequence).